The 5 T cell receptor beta chains given below trace back to one sample, sequenced in a study of spatial heterogeneity in lung cancer. Study conclusions and caveats: One measure, the expanded intratumoral alpha and beta TCR count, tracked tumor mutation counts.

One entry per CDR3 protein results from TCRdb running MiXCR on the 5' RACE reads. This table holds over 8,500 distinct CDR3 sequences, about 6% found once. The antigens for these receptors are not known. Time point in this sample: sample taken at primary tumor resection. Sequencing used lung tumor tissue, obtained at surgery. These receptors all stem from a female donor with early-stage non-small cell lung cancer.

The table lists this clonotype with a few counts. The chain uses TRBV12-3 or TRBV12-4 and TRBJ2-7, with 8 bases matching TRBD1. The trim removed 6 bases at V and 2 bases at J, leaving 6 bases unmatched. This CDR3 is 14 amino acids long. CDR3 sequence: CASSPLDRAYEQYF. The CDR3 region has the DNA TGTGCCAGCAGCCCCTTGGACAGGGCCTACGAGCAGTACTTC.

By share of the sample, this clonotype is medium-sized. The chain couples TRBV7-9 to TRBJ2-2; the match to TRBD1 covers 12 bases. This CDR3 has 20 residues. V trimming: 6 bases; J trimming: 3 bases; junction bases outside the gene matches: 17. Per germline, CDR1 SEHNR and CDR2 FQNEAQ (reference sequence). The CDR3 region is CASREQGQGALELDTGELFF. The CDR3 region has the DNA TGTGCCAGCAGGGAGCAGGGACAGGGGGCGCTTGAGCTCGACACCGGGGAGCTGTTTTTT.

This clonotype is medium-sized in the sample. V usage is TRBV7-3 and J usage is TRBJ2-1; 9 positions match TRBD1. The germline V gene encodes CDR1 SGHTA and CDR2 FQGTGA. Trimming removed 5 bases from V and 1 base from J; junction bases left unmatched: 3. CDR3 length: 15 amino acids. The CDR3 spells CASSIDRGSYNEQFF. The DNA of the CDR3 is TGTGCCAGCAGCATTGACAGGGGGTCCTACAATGAGCAGTTCTTC. The entire variable domain, with the rest obtained from reference TRBV7-3 and TRBJ2-1, is as follows: GAGVSQTPSNKVTEKGKYVELRCDPISGHTALYWYRQSLGQGPEFLIYFQGTGAADDSGLPNDRFFAVRPEGSVSTLKIQRTERGDSAVYLCASSIDRGSYNEQFFGPGTRLTVL.

This clonotype was seen ten or more times. The chain recombines TRBV20-1 with TRBJ2-5; 8 bases match TRBD2. The V gene end was trimmed by 3 bases and the J gene end by 5 bases; junction bases not matched to a gene: 8. The CDR3 is made up of 14 amino acids. CDR1 is DFQATT, CDR2 SNEGSKA, per germline (reference sequence). CDR3 region: CSASLGGAGETQYF. CDR3 sequence (DNA): TGCAGTGCTAGCCTCGGGGGGGCTGGTGAGACCCAGTACTTC.

Many counts were recorded for this clonotype. The gene calls are TRBV5-6 and TRBJ1-2, with 12 bases matching TRBD1. Germline V CDR1 and CDR2: SGHDT, YYEEEE. Unmatched junction bases numbered 6, after V lost 4 bases and J lost 2 bases. The CDR3 consists of 16 residues. This chain's CDR3 is CASSLGQGAVNYGYTF. CDR3 coding DNA: TGTGCCAGCAGCCTGGGACAGGGGGCGGTGAACTATGGCTACACCTTC.